This section outlines one T cell receptor (beta chain) sequence together with its context. These data originate in a study of blood T cells in healthy people across ages. Sample-barcoded 5' priming and a J-beta primer mix drove a second PCR of about 6 to 12 cycles. TCRdb used MiXCR to reprocess the 5' RACE reads, holding one entry per CDR3 protein. The data hold 1,800,000 or so distinct CDR3 sequences, with approximately 39% observed a single time. V shed 3 bases, J shed 4 bases, and the junction held 4 bases outside the gene matches. The CDR3 contains 15 residues. Looked up from germline, CDR1 is ENHRY and CDR2 is SYGVKD.

The TCR sequence derives from a human donor in good health. Sequencing used blood. The chain combines TRBV10-3 with TRBJ2-1, with 9 bases identical to TRBD2. The CDR3 DNA is TGTGCCATCAGTGAACGGCGGGGGGGTTACAATGAGCAGTTCTTC. Its protein is CAISERRGGYNEQFF.